The clone carrying this T cell receptor beta chain was counted a few times. Antigen specificity is unknown. The CDR3 spans 13 residues. V shed 3 bases and J shed 7 bases, with 11 bases lying between them. Germline V CDR1 and CDR2: MRHNA, SNTAGT. The protocol was immunoSEQ multiplex PCR, while the TCRdb copy is restricted to in-frame clones and leaves out a portion. The data show roughly 26,000 clones, over 80% seen once. The data were obtained in a study of a mutant IDH1 vaccine in newly diagnosed glioma. Whole-study context: Antecedent treatment encompassed radiotherapy, temozolomide, or their combination; the majority received both.

Time point of the sample: week 35, safety follow-up. Topical imiquimod was applied with each vaccine dose, which held 300 ug of mutant IDH1 20-mer peptide. Eight vaccinations reached patients in weeks 1, 3, 5, 7, 11, 15, 19 and 23. The sequence was collected from a man aged 30 to 45 with glioma. V and J are TRBV6-4 and TRBJ2-3; D is uncertain. The sample in question was PBMCs, obtained from a glioma patient whose treatment included an IDH1 peptide vaccine. CDR3 region: CASSEEERYTQYF. DNA for the CDR3: TGTGCCAGCAGTGAAGAGGAGCGATATACGCAGTATTTT.